Below, 6 T cell receptor beta chains from the same sample are listed, as sequenced in a study of blood T cell repertoires in COVID-19. Only in-frame clones appear in the TCRdb table, and some are missing; sequencing was by immunoSEQ multiplex PCR. The sample yields roughly 250,000 clones, 75% to 85% seen once. Sequencing was done on a sample of peripheral blood. These receptors originate from an older woman with active or convalescent COVID-19.

This clone was seen only a few times. This sequence joins TRBV6-5 and TRBJ2-7; 9 bases align to TRBD1. The V and J ends lost 6 bases and 0 bases, in that order; junction bases with no gene match: 3. This CDR3 has 14 residues. The germline CDR1 and CDR2 sequences are MNHEY and SVGAGI. This CDR3 is CASSMGQGSYEQYF. In nucleotides, the CDR3 is TGTGCCAGCAGCATGGGACAGGGCTCCTACGAGCAGTACTTC.

The V call is TRBV2, the J call TRBJ1-1, with D tentatively TRBD1 (6 bases). The CDR3 covers 17 residues. CDR1 is SNHLY, CDR2 FYNNEI, per germline. V lost 4 bases to trimming and J lost 0 bases, with 18 bases between them. This CDR3 is CASSGEGGGIMNTEAFF. The CDR3 DNA sequence: TGTGCCAGCAGTGGAGAAGGGGGGGGGATTATGAACACTGAAGCTTTCTTT. The variable domain in full, completed from reference TRBV2 and TRBJ1-1, reads EPEVTQTPSHQVTQMGQEVILRCVPISNHLYFYWYRQILGQKVEFLVSFYNNEISEKSEIFDDQFSVERPDGSNFTLKIRSTKLEDSAMYFCASSGEGGGIMNTEAFFGQGTRLTVV.

The chain has TRBV5-1 and TRBJ2-3; weak D call: TRBD2 (6 bases). There are 16 residues in the CDR3. The germline gives CDR1 SGHRS, CDR2 YFSETQ. V was trimmed by 4 bases and J by 5 bases, leaving 20 bases between them. In DNA form, the CDR3 reads TGCGCCAGCAGCCCAGGACTATCCGTTTGGCAAGATACGCAGTATTTT. It specifies CASSPGLSVWQDTQYF.

This chain uses TRBV5-8 with TRBJ1-2; 7 bases align to TRBD1. Trimming took 4 bases from V and 1 from J; bases not matched to a gene: 7. Germline V gene sequence: CDR1 SGHTS, CDR2 YDEGEE. CDR3 length: 15 residues. The DNA of the CDR3 is TGTGCCAGCAGCATAACGACAGGGATTAACTATGGCTACACCTTC. Encoded protein: CASSITTGINYGYTF. Filled out from reference TRBV5-8 and TRBJ1-2, the complete variable domain reads EAGVTQSPTHLIKTRGQQATLRCSPISGHTSVYWYQQALGLGLQFLLWYDEGEERNRGNFPPRFSGRQFPNYSSELNVNALELEDSALYLCASSITTGINYGYTFGSGTRLTVV.

The V and J genes are TRBV11-2 and TRBJ1-1, with 7 bases that match TRBD1. The CDR3 totals 13 residues. With V trimmed by 2 bases and J by 7 bases, 4 bases remained unmatched. Germline assignment: CDR1 SGHAT and CDR2 FQNNGV. The CDR3 protein is CASSLLGGLEAFF. CDR3 DNA: TGTGCCAGCAGCTTATTAGGGGGCCTTGAAGCTTTCTTT.

This clone was picked up one time. The CDR3 bases are TGCGCCAGCAGCCAGGACCAACGGGGCCAAGAGACCCAGTACTTC. Amino acid sequence: CASSQDQRGQETQYF. The genes are TRBV4-1 and TRBJ2-5; D is possibly TRBD2 (5 bases). The length of the CDR3 is 15 residues. The V gene's germline CDR1 is MGHRA and CDR2 YSYEKL. V dropped 3 bases and J dropped 1 base, with 12 bases sitting between them.